What follows are 20 T cell receptor beta chains derived from one specimen sequenced in a study of blood T cell repertoires in COVID-19. Produced via immunoSEQ multiplex PCR; TCRdb's table is partial and in-frame only. In the table there are tens of thousands of clones, over 75% of which are singletons. Sequenced: peripheral blood. These receptors all come from a woman aged 80 or over with acute or convalescent COVID-19.

A note on this clone: The junction differs from germline at one of its ends, possibly a read error. The chain recombines TRBV4-3 with TRBJ1-5, with D possibly matching TRBD1 (6 bases). Germline V gene lookup returns CDR1 LGHNA and CDR2 YSLEER. This CDR3 comprises 15 residues. The CDR3 sequence is CASSQAVGGKQPQHF. The CDR3 region has the DNA TGCGCCAGCAGCCAAGCTGTTGGGGGCAAGCAGCCCCAGCATTTT.

The chain recombines TRBV19 with TRBJ2-1; TRBD2 aligns across 9 bases. V dropped 7 bases and J dropped 8; count of bases not matched to a gene: 12. CDR1 is LNHDA, CDR2 SQIVND, per germline (reference sequence). The CDR3 contains 15 residues. Written as DNA, the CDR3 is TGTGCCAGTACCCGAGGGGGACTAGCATCCCATGAGCAGTTCTTC. Its translation: CASTRGGLASHEQFF.

This chain joins TRBV7-3 and TRBJ2-5; 10 bases map to TRBD2. This CDR3 contains 17 residues. CDR1 is SGHTA and CDR2 is FQGTGA in the germline V gene. With 5 bases clipped from V and 4 bases from J, the junction kept 13 bases outside the gene matches. DNA for the CDR3: TGTGCCAGCAGCCGAGCGGGGGGGCCGCTGGCGGGAGAGACCCAGTACTTC. Its translation: CASSRAGGPLAGETQYF.

Here the CDR3 DNA reads TGTGCCAGCAGCCAAGAGACTAGCGGGAGCCCCAGGGGCTACGAGCAGTACTTC. Its translation: CASSQETSGSPRGYEQYF. The gene calls are TRBV3-1 (or the pseudogene TRBV3-2) and TRBJ2-7; 12 bases line up with TRBD2. Germline lookup yields CDR1 LGHDT and CDR2 YNNKEL (reference sequence). This CDR3 is built from 18 residues. V lost 0 bases, J lost 3 bases, and 9 bases stayed unmatched.

This chain connects TRBV7-2 to TRBJ2-7, with TRBD1 as a possible D gene (5 bases). Trimming shortened V by 1 base and J by 2 bases, and 9 bases separated the two germline ends. From germline, CDR1 is SGHTA and CDR2 FQGNSA. The CDR3 is made up of 14 amino acids. CDR3 in DNA: TGTGCCAGCAGCTTAGTCCCAGGGACCTACGAGCAGTACTTC. It encodes CASSLVPGTYEQYF.

This chain links TRBV6-5 with TRBJ2-7; 10 nucleotides match TRBD2. CDR3 size: 14 residues. Germline-derived CDR1 and CDR2 are MNHEY and SVGAGI. The V and J ends lost 6 bases and 3 bases, in that order; junction bases with no gene match: 5. CDR3 nucleotides: TGTGCCAGCAGCACAGCGGGGGGGCTCTACGAGCAGTACTTC. This sequence encodes CASSTAGGLYEQYF.

The chain joins TRBV6-5 to TRBJ2-7; 9 nucleotides line up with TRBD1. Germline V CDR1 and CDR2: MNHEY, SVGAGI. Trimming at V came to 8 bases and at J to 0 bases, leaving 5 bases not matched to a gene. CDR3 size: 14 residues. Here the CDR3 DNA reads TGTGCCAGCGATAAGACAGGGGGCTCCTACGAGCAGTACTTC. Encoded protein: CASDKTGGSYEQYF.

The J gene is TRBJ1-1, the V gene TRBV5-4, with a tentative D call TRBD1 (5 bases). The V end lost 4 bases, the J end lost 6 bases, and 13 bases lay between the germline ends. The CDR3 is made up of 13 amino acids. Germline CDR1 SGHNT, CDR2 YYREEE (reference sequence). As DNA, the CDR3 is TGTGCCAGCAGCCCTATGGGGCAGCCTGAAGCTTTCTTT. This codes for CASSPMGQPEAFF.

The chain combines TRBV2 with TRBJ1-1; D not resolved. Trimming removed 2 bases from V and 4 bases from J, with 8 bases in between. CDR3 length equals 13 residues. Germline lookup yields CDR1 SNHLY and CDR2 FYNNEI. The CDR3 DNA is TGTGCCAGCAGTGAAAAAAGAGGCACTGAAGCTTTCTTT. Amino acids: CASSEKRGTEAFF.

The chain has TRBV4-2 and TRBJ2-1, with 11 bases identical to TRBD2. Germline V gene sequence: CDR1 LGHNA, CDR2 YNFKEQ. V dropped 4 bases and J dropped 4; count of bases not matched to a gene: 6. The CDR3 totals 16 residues. CDR3 residues: CASSPQTSGVYNEQFF. CDR3 nucleotide sequence: TGTGCCAGCAGCCCGCAGACTAGCGGGGTGTACAATGAGCAGTTCTTC.

The chain has TRBV2 and TRBJ2-1; 9 nucleotides match TRBD1. Germline CDR1 and CDR2: SNHLY and FYNNEI. The CDR3 has 16 amino acids. V was clipped by 6 bases and J by 0 bases; unmatched bases: 6. Written as DNA, the CDR3 is TGTGCCAGCAGAGGGACAGGGCGAAACTCCTACAATGAGCAGTTCTTC. It yields the protein CASRGTGRNSYNEQFF. The variable domain in full, completed from reference TRBV2 and TRBJ2-1, reads EPEVTQTPSHQVTQMGQEVILRCVPISNHLYFYWYRQILGQKVEFLVSFYNNEISEKSEIFDDQFSVERPDGSNFTLKIRSTKLEDSAMYFCASRGTGRNSYNEQFFGPGTRLTVL.

The V and J genes are TRBV29-1 and TRBJ1-2; TRBD1 is a possible D gene (6 bases). Trimming stripped 6 bases from V and 0 bases from J, with 8 bases between. Germline V gives CDR1 SQVTM, CDR2 ANQGSEA. This CDR3 spans 12 amino acids. CDR3 coding DNA: TGCAGCGTCGCAGGGGCTAACTATGGCTACACCTTC. It specifies CSVAGANYGYTF.

This chain joins TRBV5-6 and TRBJ2-6, with 8 bases that match TRBD1. CDR3 length equals 18 residues. Germline loops: CDR1 SGHDT, CDR2 YYEEEE. The junction had 9 bases not matched to a gene; V was cut back by 4 bases and J by 0 bases. This CDR3 reads CASSPRTGSFSGANVLTF. The CDR3 DNA is TGTGCCAGCAGCCCTCGGACAGGGTCCTTCTCTGGGGCCAACGTCCTGACTTTC.

The V call is TRBV5-1, the J call TRBJ1-2, with D possibly matching TRBD1 (6 bases). The germline V gene encodes CDR1 SGHRS and CDR2 YFSETQ. The CDR3 has 16 amino acids. The V end was cut by 0 bases, the J end by 4 bases, with 16 bases between. CDR3 nucleotides: TGCGCCAGCAGCTTGGAAGTCGGGGCAGGGGCCTATGGCTACACCTTC. It specifies CASSLEVGAGAYGYTF.

This rearrangement joins TRBV7-8 to TRBJ1-2; D is ambiguous. From germline, CDR1 is SGHVS and CDR2 FQNEAQ. The CDR3 length is 14 residues. The germline V and J ends were trimmed by 7 bases and 5 bases, with 17 bases remaining between them. The CDR3 DNA follows: TGTGCCAGCACCTCGATCGTATCAGGATATGGCTACACCTTC. It codes for CASTSIVSGYGYTF.

CDR3: CASSYRRPGLPGPDTQYF. The CDR3, as DNA: TGCGCCAGCAGCTACCGCCGCCCGGGACTCCCGGGCCCAGATACGCAGTATTTT. The chain links TRBV4-1 to TRBJ2-3, with a tentative D call TRBD2 (6 bases). Trimming took off 5 bases at V and 4 bases at J, with 25 bases between the two ends. The CDR3 runs to 18 residues. From germline, CDR1 is MGHRA and CDR2 YSYEKL.

This chain joins TRBV5-1 and TRBJ1-2, with D possibly matching TRBD1 (6 bases). CDR3 length: 14 amino acids. Germline CDR1 SGHRS, CDR2 YFSETQ. The V end lost 0 bases, the J end lost 5 bases, and 11 bases lay between the germline ends. Here the CDR3 DNA reads TGCGCCAGCAGCTTGGGGGACACAAGATATGGCTACACCTTC. Amino acid sequence: CASSLGDTRYGYTF.

This chain links TRBV11-2 with TRBJ2-5; TRBD2 agrees at 11 bases. The CDR3 runs to 15 residues. Per the germline V gene, CDR1 is SGHAT and CDR2 is FQNNGV. Losses at the gene ends were 2 bases for V and 5 bases for J; bases not matched to a gene: 4. This chain's CDR3 is CASSLTSGGGETQYF. The CDR3 DNA reads TGTGCCAGCAGCTTAACTAGCGGGGGTGGGGAGACCCAGTACTTC.

The chain joins TRBV3-1 (or the pseudogene TRBV3-2) to TRBJ2-2, with D possibly matching TRBD1 (6 bases). Trimming shortened V by 3 bases and J by 6 bases, and 17 bases separated the two germline ends. Germline V gene data show CDR1 as LGHDT and CDR2 as YNNKEL (reference sequence). The CDR3 is 16 residues long. The CDR3 loop reads CASSHRQGRGPGELFF. In nucleotides, the CDR3 is TGTGCCAGCAGCCACAGGCAGGGGCGCGGTCCCGGGGAGCTGTTTTTT.

The V gene is TRBV18, the J gene TRBJ2-4; 10 bases fit TRBD2. Germline V gene lookup returns CDR1 KGHSH and CDR2 LQKENI. V lost 3 bases, J lost 13 bases, and 9 bases stayed unmatched. The CDR3 has 14 amino acids. CDR3 in amino acids: CASSPNVAGGTQYF. The DNA for the CDR3 is TGTGCCAGCTCACCCAACGTAGCGGGGGGTACCCAGTACTTC.